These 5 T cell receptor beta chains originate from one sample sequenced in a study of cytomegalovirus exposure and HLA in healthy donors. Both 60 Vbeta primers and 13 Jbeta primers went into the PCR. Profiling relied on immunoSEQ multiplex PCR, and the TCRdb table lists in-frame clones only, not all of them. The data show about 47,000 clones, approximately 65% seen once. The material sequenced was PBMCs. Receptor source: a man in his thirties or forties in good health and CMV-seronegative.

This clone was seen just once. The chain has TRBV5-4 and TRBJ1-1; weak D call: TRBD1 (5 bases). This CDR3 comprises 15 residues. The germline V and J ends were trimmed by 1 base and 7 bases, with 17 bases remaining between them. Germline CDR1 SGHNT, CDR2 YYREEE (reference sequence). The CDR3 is CASSLKSGFGGEAFF. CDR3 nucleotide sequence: TGTGCCAGCAGCTTGAAGTCGGGCTTCGGGGGTGAAGCTTTCTTT. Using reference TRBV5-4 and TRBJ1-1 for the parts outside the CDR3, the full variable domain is ETGVTQSPTHLIKTRGQQVTLRCSSQSGHNTVSWYQQALGQGPQFIFQYYREEENGRGNFPPRFSGLQFPNYSSELNVNALELDDSALYLCASSLKSGFGGEAFFGQGTRLTVV.

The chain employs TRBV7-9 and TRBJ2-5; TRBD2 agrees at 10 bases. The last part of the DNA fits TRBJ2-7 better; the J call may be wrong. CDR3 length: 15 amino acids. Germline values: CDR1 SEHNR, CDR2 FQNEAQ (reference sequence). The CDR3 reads CASSSLAGPIYEQYF. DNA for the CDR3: TGTGCCAGCAGCTCACTAGCGGGACCGATCTACGAGCAGTACTTC.

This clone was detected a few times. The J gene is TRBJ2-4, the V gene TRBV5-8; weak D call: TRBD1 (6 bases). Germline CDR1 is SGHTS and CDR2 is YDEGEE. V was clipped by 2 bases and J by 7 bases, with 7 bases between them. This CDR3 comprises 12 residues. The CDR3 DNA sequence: TGTGCCAGCAGCTTTAGGGGGAACATTCAGTACTTC. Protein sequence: CASSFRGNIQYF.

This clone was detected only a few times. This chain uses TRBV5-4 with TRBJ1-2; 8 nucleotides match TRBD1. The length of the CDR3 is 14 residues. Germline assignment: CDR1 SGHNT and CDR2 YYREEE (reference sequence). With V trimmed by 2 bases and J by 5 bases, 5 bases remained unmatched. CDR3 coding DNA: TGTGCCAGCAGCTTCGACAGGGGAGGGTATGGCTACACCTTC. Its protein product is CASSFDRGGYGYTF.

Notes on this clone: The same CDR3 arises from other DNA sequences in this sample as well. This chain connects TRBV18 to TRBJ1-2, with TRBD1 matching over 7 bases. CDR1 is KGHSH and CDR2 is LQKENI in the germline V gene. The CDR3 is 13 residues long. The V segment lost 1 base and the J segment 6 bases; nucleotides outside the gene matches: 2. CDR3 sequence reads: CASSPQGADGYTF. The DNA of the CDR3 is TGTGCCAGCTCACCACAGGGGGCCGATGGCTACACCTTC. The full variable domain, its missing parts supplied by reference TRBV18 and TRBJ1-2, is NAGVMQNPRHLVRRRGQEARLRCSPMKGHSHVYWYRQLPEEGLKFMVYLQKENIIDESGMPKERFSAEFPKEGPSILRIQQVVRGDSAAYFCASSPQGADGYTFGSGTRLTVV.